The next 22 T cell receptor beta chains were all read from a single sample in a study of CD8+CD57+ T cells in acquired aplastic anemia. The study profiled TCR beta VDJ and CDR3 using genomic DNA as template. TCRdb processed the reads anew with MiXCR; each CDR3 protein has one entry. In the table there are over 100,000 distinct CDR3 sequences, 40% to 45% of which are singletons. Sequencing used sorted CD4+, CD8+, or CD8+CD57+ T cells (not recorded which) from PBMCs. The receptors were sampled from a human donor in good health, serving as a control.

The V and J genes are TRBV29-1 and TRBJ1-1, with D perhaps TRBD1 (6 bases). From germline, CDR1 is SQVTM and CDR2 ANQGSEA. There are 14 residues in the CDR3. Trimming removed 4 bases at V and 0 bases at J, with 12 bases between. CDR3 coding DNA: TGCAGCGTTGTTACAGGGACCATGAACACTGAAGCTTTCTTT. Translating it yields CSVVTGTMNTEAFF.

The chain employs TRBV19 and TRBJ1-3; D is uncertain. The CDR3 consists of 16 residues. Germline CDR1 LNHDA, CDR2 SQIVND (reference sequence). The V end lost 3 bases, the J end lost 0 bases, and 12 bases lay between the germline ends. CDR3 nucleotide sequence: TGTGCCAGTAGTATCGGTGGATACCGCTCTGGAAACACCATATATTTT. This translates into CASSIGGYRSGNTIYF.

This clonotype was seen ten or more times. The chain combines TRBV5-1 with TRBJ1-2; TRBD1 might be the D (6 bases). The CDR3 length is 12 residues. V was shortened by 4 bases and J by 5 bases, with 9 bases between the two germline ends. Germline loops: CDR1 SGHRS, CDR2 YFSETQ. The CDR3 here is CASSTGQYGYTF. The CDR3, as DNA: TGCGCCAGCAGCACCGGACAGTATGGCTACACCTTC. The whole variable domain, filled in from reference TRBV5-1 and TRBJ1-2, reads KAGVTQTPRYLIKTRGQQVTLSCSPISGHRSVSWYQQTPGQGLQFLFEYFSETQRNKGNFPGRFSGRQFSNSRSEMNVSTLELGDSALYLCASSTGQYGYTFGSGTRLTVV.

With regard to this clonotype: At one end the junction does not follow the germline gene, possibly because of a read error. This chain connects TRBV19 to TRBJ2-6, with D perhaps matching TRBD1 (6 bases). The CDR3 contains 13 residues. From germline, CDR1 is LNHDA and CDR2 SQIVND (reference sequence). The CDR3 bases are TGTGCCAGTAGGAGGGTGGGGGCCAACGTCCTGACCTTC. It codes for CASRRVGANVLTF.

This chain links TRBV19 with TRBJ2-2, with 7 positions matching TRBD2. The germline CDR1 and CDR2 sequences are LNHDA and SQIVND (reference sequence). The CDR3 sequence is 13 residues long. The V segment lost 3 bases and the J segment 5 bases; nucleotides outside the gene matches: 0. The CDR3 DNA reads as TGTGCCAGTAGTATGGGGGGGACCGGGGAGCTGTTTTTT. Its translation: CASSMGGTGELFF.

Many counts were recorded for this clonotype. The CDR3 DNA sequence: TGTGCCAGTAGTCGGCAACCGGGGCGCGGTAATTCACCCCTCCACTTT. Translation gives CASSRQPGRGNSPLHF. The V call is TRBV19, the J call TRBJ1-6, with D maybe TRBD1 (5 bases). The CDR3 has 16 amino acids. V dropped 5 bases and J dropped 6 bases, with 17 bases sitting between them. The germline V gene encodes CDR1 LNHDA and CDR2 SQIVND (reference sequence). The whole variable domain, filled in from reference TRBV19 and TRBJ1-6, reads DGGITQSPKYLFRKEGQNVTLSCEQNLNHDAMYWYRQDPGQGLRLIYYSQIVNDFQKGDIAEGYSVSREKKESFPLTVTSAQKNPTAFYLCASSRQPGRGNSPLHFGNGTRLTVT.

The genes are TRBV5-6 and TRBJ1-1; D is uncertain. The CDR3 totals 13 residues. V gave up 6 bases and J gave up 0 bases, with 9 bases separating them. Germline CDR1 and CDR2: SGHDT and YYEEEE. The CDR3 protein is CASTPVLNTEAFF. The CDR3 DNA reads as TGTGCCAGCACCCCGGTGTTGAACACTGAAGCTTTCTTT.

This clonotype has a count of ten or more. V and J are TRBV29-1 and TRBJ2-1; no reliable D call. This CDR3 has 12 amino acids. Germline CDR1 reads SQVTM; CDR2 reads ANQGSEA. V lost 6 bases and J lost 4, with 10 bases in between. CDR3 DNA sequence: TGCAGCGTGTGGGAAAGGTACAATGAGCAGTTCTTC. This sequence encodes CSVWERYNEQFF.

This clonotype was found a few times. V is TRBV29-1 and J is TRBJ2-4; 7 bases match TRBD2. The CDR3 sequence is 10 residues long. Germline-derived CDR1 and CDR2 are SQVTM and ANQGSEA. The V segment lost 6 bases and the J segment 14 bases; nucleotides outside the gene matches: 7. CDR3 nucleotide sequence: TGCAGCGTCCTTTGGGACTACGAGTACTTC. Protein sequence: CSVLWDYEYF.

The rearrangement links TRBV10-2 to TRBJ2-3; weak D call: TRBD2 (6 bases). The CDR3 spans 15 residues. Deletions cut 3 bases from V and 3 bases from J, with 13 bases between. The germline CDR1 and CDR2 sequences are WSHSY and SAAADI. This CDR3 reads CASSDTSRQTDTQYF. DNA for the CDR3: TGCGCCAGCAGTGACACTAGCAGACAAACAGATACGCAGTATTTT.

This clonotype occurred many times. This chain uses TRBV20-1 with TRBJ1-2; D is unresolved. Per the germline V gene, CDR1 is DFQATT and CDR2 is SNEGSKA (reference sequence). This CDR3 has 15 residues. Trimming shortened V by 6 bases and J by 4 bases, and 21 bases separated the two germline ends. The CDR3 coding sequence is TGCAGTGCCCCCCGGTCAGGAGTGGAAGCCTATGGCTACACCTTC. Its protein is CSAPRSGVEAYGYTF.

The chain combines TRBV15 with TRBJ2-5; D is uncertain. From germline, CDR1 is LNHNV and CDR2 YYDKDF (reference sequence). There are 15 residues in the CDR3. V was clipped by 1 base and J by 1 base, with 10 bases between them. CDR3 region: CATSRGDAAQETQYF. The CDR3 coding sequence is TGTGCCACCAGCAGAGGTGACGCGGCCCAAGAGACCCAGTACTTC. Full variable domain (outside the CDR3, taken from reference TRBV15 and TRBJ2-5): DAMVIQNPRYQVTQFGKPVTLSCSQTLNHNVMYWYQQKSSQAPKLLFHYYDKDFNNEADTPDNFQSRRPNTSFCFLDIRSPGLGDTAMYLCATSRGDAAQETQYFGPGTRLLVL.

V gene TRBV15 combines with J gene TRBJ2-7, with D maybe TRBD1 (5 bases). The CDR3 consists of 14 residues. Trimming removed 0 bases from V and 7 bases from J, with 13 bases in between. The germline CDR1 and CDR2 sequences are LNHNV and YYDKDF (reference sequence). This chain's CDR3 is CATSRERGNFEQYF. DNA for the CDR3: TGTGCCACCAGCAGAGAAAGGGGCAATTTTGAGCAGTACTTC.

This clonotype appeared a single time. One junction end disagrees with the germline gene, perhaps due to a read error. The chain combines TRBV4-2 with TRBJ1-3, with TRBD1 matching over 8 bases. In germline, CDR1 is LGHNA, CDR2 YNFKEQ. The CDR3 is 14 residues long. The CDR3 nucleotides are TGTGCCAGCAGCCCTGGACAGGGTGGAAACACCATATGTTTT. Amino acid sequence: CASSPGQGGNTICF.

The V call is TRBV5-1, the J call TRBJ2-7, with TRBD1 matching over 9 bases. The J segment lost 5 bases and the V segment lost 0 bases, leaving 6 bases of the junction unmatched. Germline V gene lookup returns CDR1 SGHRS and CDR2 YFSETQ. The CDR3 consists of 15 residues. CDR3 sequence: CASSLATGGIDEQYF. In DNA form, the CDR3 reads TGCGCCAGCAGCTTGGCCACAGGGGGCATCGACGAGCAGTACTTC.

As concerns this clonotype: A clone one base away is much larger, so this may be a read error. Since no conserved phenylalanine or tryptophan closes the CDR3, a read error is the likely cause. The chain uses TRBV9 and TRBJ2-3; either TRBD1 or TRBD2 may supply D (5 bases each). Germline V gene data show CDR1 as SGDLS and CDR2 as YYNGEE. V gave up 1 base and J gave up 6 bases, with 12 bases separating them. The CDR3 runs 14 residues. The CDR3 region is CASSVNLWGDTQYS. The CDR3 bases are TGTGCCAGCAGCGTAAATTTGTGGGGGGATACGCAGTATTCT.

The chain joins TRBV2 to TRBJ1-2; D is undetermined. Trimming cost V 5 bases and J 4 bases, with 8 bases left between them. The CDR3 is 12 amino acids. CDR1 and CDR2 from the germline V gene are SNHLY and FYNNEI. CDR3 protein: CASSLTAYGYTF. DNA of the CDR3: TGTGCCAGCAGTCTAACAGCCTATGGCTACACCTTC.

This clonotype was recorded only once. V gene TRBV2 combines with J gene TRBJ2-1; D is uncertain. The CDR3 spans 11 residues. V lost 8 bases and J 12 bases, leaving 14 bases between the germline ends. Germline loops: CDR1 SNHLY, CDR2 FYNNEI. The CDR3 region has the DNA TGTGCCAGCGGTAGGGATGGTGCGCAGTTCTTC. It codes for CASGRDGAQFF. The complete variable domain, with remaining parts taken from reference TRBV2 and TRBJ2-1, reads EPEVTQTPSHQVTQMGQEVILRCVPISNHLYFYWYRQILGQKVEFLVSFYNNEISEKSEIFDDQFSVERPDGSNFTLKIRSTKLEDSAMYFCASGRDGAQFFGPGTRLTVL.

In this sample, this clonotype turned up many times. This sequence joins TRBV19 and TRBJ2-1; 10 nucleotides line up with TRBD1. Germline V gene sequence: CDR1 LNHDA, CDR2 SQIVND (reference sequence). V was clipped by 1 base and J by 5 bases; unmatched bases: 2. The CDR3 is 15 residues long. DNA for the CDR3: TGTGCCAGTAGTATAGGCGGGACAGGGGACAATGAGCAGTTCTTC. Translated, it gives CASSIGGTGDNEQFF.

This clonotype appeared a few times. J is TRBJ2-5 and V is TRBV5-6; no clear D. Per the germline V gene, CDR1 is SGHDT and CDR2 is YYEEEE. The CDR3 extends over 16 amino acids. The germline V and J ends were trimmed by 6 bases and 0 bases, with 18 bases remaining between them. CDR3 bases: TGTGCCAGCAAACTGGACCGACTGACGAACCAAGAGACCCAGTACTTC. Translation: CASKLDRLTNQETQYF.

The table lists this clonotype with a few counts. The rearrangement links TRBV6-1 to TRBJ1-5; perhaps TRBD1 as D (6 bases). The CDR3 is 14 residues long. Germline CDR1 reads MNHNS; CDR2 reads SASEGT. Trimming stripped 0 bases from V and 6 bases from J, with 9 bases between. The chain's CDR3 is CASSEAGAIQPQHF. As DNA, the CDR3 is TGTGCCAGCAGTGAAGCGGGGGCGATTCAGCCCCAGCATTTT.

In this sample, this clonotype turned up many times. The CDR3 DNA reads as TGCGCCAGCAGGACAGGGGCGGATGGCTACACCTTC. Amino acid sequence: CASRTGADGYTF. The chain is built from TRBV10-2 and TRBJ1-2; 8 bases agree with TRBD1. The CDR3 is 12 residues long. V was clipped by 6 bases and J by 6 bases; unmatched bases: 3. Germline V gene data show CDR1 as WSHSY and CDR2 as SAAADI.